This T cell receptor beta chain was recorded in a study of blood T cells in healthy people across ages. General study points: Estimates of total diversity, which came from one million sequenced T cells, were considered to be underestimates. The fall in TCR beta diversity per million T cells was roughly linear with age.

Regarding this clonotype: The antigen is not known.

With 3 bases removed from V and 3 bases from J, the gap between germline ends came to 11 bases. Per germline, CDR1 MDHEN and CDR2 SYDVKM. The CDR3 consists of 14 residues. Using a J-beta primer mix together with a sample-barcoded 5' primer, a second PCR was run for about 6 to 11 cycles. The template-switch adaptor was a 5' adaptor with 12 random nucleotides. It tagged each cDNA molecule. Per-sample output comprised a minimum of 3 million paired-end reads containing CDR3. MiXCR, applied by TCRdb to the 5' RACE reads, yields one record per CDR3 protein. The sample records fewer than 900,000 distinct CDR3 sequences, roughly 43% being singletons.

Sequenced: blood. The sequence was obtained from a woman aged 55-75 years in good health. The chain links TRBV28 to TRBJ1-2, with a possible D match to TRBD1 (6 bases). CDR3 nucleotides: TGTGCCAGCAGTTTTCAGGGGCGCGACTATGGCTACACCTTC. This sequence encodes CASSFQGRDYGYTF.